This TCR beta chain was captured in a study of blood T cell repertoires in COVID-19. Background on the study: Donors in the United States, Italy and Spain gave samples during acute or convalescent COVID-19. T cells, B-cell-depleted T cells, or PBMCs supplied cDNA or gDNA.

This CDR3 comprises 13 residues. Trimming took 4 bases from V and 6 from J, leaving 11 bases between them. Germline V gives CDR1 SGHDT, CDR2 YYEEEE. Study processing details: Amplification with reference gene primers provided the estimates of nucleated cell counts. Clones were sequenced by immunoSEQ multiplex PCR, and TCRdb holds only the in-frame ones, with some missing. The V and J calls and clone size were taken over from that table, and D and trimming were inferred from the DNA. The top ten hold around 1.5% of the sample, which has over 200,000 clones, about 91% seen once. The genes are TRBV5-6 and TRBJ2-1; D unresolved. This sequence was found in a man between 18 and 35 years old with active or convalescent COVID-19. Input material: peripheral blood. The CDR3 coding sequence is TGTGCCAGCAGCCCGTTGGGCTCCAATGAGCAGTTCTTC. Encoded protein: CASSPLGSNEQFF.